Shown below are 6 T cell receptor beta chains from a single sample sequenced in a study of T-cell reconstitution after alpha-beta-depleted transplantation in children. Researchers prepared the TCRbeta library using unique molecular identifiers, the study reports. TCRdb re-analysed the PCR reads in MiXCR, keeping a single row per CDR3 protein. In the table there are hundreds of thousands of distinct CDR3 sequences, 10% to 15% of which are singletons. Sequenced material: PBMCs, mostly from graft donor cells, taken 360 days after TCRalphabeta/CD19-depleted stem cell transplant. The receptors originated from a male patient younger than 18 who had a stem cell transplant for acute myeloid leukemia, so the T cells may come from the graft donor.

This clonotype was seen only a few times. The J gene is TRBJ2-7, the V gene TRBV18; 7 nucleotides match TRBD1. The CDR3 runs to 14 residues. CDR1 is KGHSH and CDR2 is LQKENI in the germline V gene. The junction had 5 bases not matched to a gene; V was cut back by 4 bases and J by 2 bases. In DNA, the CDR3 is TGTGCCAGCTCACTCGGGACAGATGCCTACGAGCAGTACTTC. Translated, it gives CASSLGTDAYEQYF.

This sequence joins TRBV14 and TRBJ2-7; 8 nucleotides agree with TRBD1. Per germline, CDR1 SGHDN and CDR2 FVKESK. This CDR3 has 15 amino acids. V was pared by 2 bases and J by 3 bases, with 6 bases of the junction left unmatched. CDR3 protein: CASSQRTGYFYEQYF. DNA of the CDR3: TGTGCCAGCAGCCAAAGGACAGGGTATTTCTACGAGCAGTACTTC. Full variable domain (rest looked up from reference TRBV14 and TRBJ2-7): EAGVTQFPSHSVIEKGQTVTLRCDPISGHDNLYWYRRVMGKEIKFLLHFVKESKQDESGMPNNRFLAERTGGTYSTLKVQPAELEDSGVYFCASSQRTGYFYEQYFGPGTRLTVT.

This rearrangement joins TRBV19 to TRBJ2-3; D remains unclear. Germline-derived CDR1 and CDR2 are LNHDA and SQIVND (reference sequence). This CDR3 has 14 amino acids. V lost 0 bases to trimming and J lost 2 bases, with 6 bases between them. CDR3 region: CASSIDDFTDTQYF. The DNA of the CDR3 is TGTGCCAGTAGTATAGATGATTTCACAGATACGCAGTATTTT.

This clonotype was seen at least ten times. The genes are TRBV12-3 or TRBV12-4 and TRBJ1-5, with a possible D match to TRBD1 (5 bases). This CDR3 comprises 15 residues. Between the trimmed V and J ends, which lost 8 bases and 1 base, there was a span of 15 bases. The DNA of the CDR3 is TGTGCCAGCGGTCGCGGGGGGTTAAGCAATCAGCCCCAGCATTTT. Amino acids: CASGRGGLSNQPQHF.

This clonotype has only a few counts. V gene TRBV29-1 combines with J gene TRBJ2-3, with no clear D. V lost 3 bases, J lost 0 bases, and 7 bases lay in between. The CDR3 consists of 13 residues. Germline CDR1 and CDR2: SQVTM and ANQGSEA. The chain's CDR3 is CSVEDGSTDTQYF. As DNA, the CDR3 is TGCAGCGTTGAGGACGGTAGCACAGATACGCAGTATTTT.

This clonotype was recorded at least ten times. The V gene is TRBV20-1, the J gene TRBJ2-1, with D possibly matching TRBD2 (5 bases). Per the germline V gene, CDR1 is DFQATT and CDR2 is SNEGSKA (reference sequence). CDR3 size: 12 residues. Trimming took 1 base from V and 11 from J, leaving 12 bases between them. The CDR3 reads CSARVADSQQFF. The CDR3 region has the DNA TGCAGTGCTAGAGTTGCGGACTCCCAGCAGTTCTTC.